The following is a TCR beta chain sequence with its context. The method was immunoSEQ multiplex PCR; TCRdb's version includes in-frame clones alone and lacks a portion of them. The sample has roughly 250,000 clones, 86% seen once; the top ten hold about 12%. This specimen belongs to a study of blood T cell repertoires in COVID-19. Looked up from germline, CDR1 is MNHEY and CDR2 is SVGAGI. The CDR3 loop spans 14 amino acids. Between the trimmed V and J ends, which lost 7 bases and 4 bases, there was a span of 17 bases. The chain is built from TRBV6-5 and TRBJ2-7; no firm D call. The sequencing input was peripheral blood. This clonotype originated in a woman aged 30 to 39 with COVID-19, enrolled during active disease. CDR3 protein: CASTPSGSLYEQYF. DNA of the CDR3: TGTGCCAGCACCCCTTCCGGTTCCTTATACGAGCAGTACTTC.